Following are 6 T cell receptor beta chains from one sample sequenced in a study of T cells in Graves' hyperthyroidism and ophthalmopathy. Amplification of TCR beta CDR3 regions was performed using RNA transcripts as template. The HTBI primer set was used in a first-round RT-PCR of the TCR CDR3. MiXCR was run by TCRdb on the multiplex PCR reads, yielding one entry per CDR3 protein. The sample holds around 340,000 distinct CDR3 sequences, roughly 18% seen once. Sample: blood. The source is a woman between 45 and 60 years old with Graves' hyperthyroidism.

This chain connects TRBV20-1 to TRBJ1-1; 8 bases are a match to TRBD1. The CDR3 runs to 16 residues. CDR1 and CDR2 (germline): DFQATT, SNEGSKA (reference sequence). The V gene end was trimmed by 6 bases and the J gene end by 4 bases; junction bases not matched to a gene: 16. For the CDR3, the DNA is TGCAGTGCCATCATCCCCGAGGACAGGGTGGGCACTGAAGCTTTCTTT. Protein sequence: CSAIIPEDRVGTEAFF.

This clonotype was detected ten times or more. The gene calls are TRBV30 and TRBJ1-2; 7 bases match TRBD1. CDR3 length: 15 amino acids. Germline V lookup: CDR1 GTSNPN, CDR2 SVGIG (reference sequence). V dropped 1 base and J dropped 8; count of bases not matched to a gene: 13. In DNA form, the CDR3 reads TGTGCCTGGAGTGCCTACCGACAGGGATGGAGAGGCTACACCTTC. As protein: CAWSAYRQGWRGYTF.

A few counts support this clonotype. This rearrangement joins TRBV12-3 or TRBV12-4 to TRBJ2-1; tentative D call: TRBD2 (5 bases). CDR3 length: 12 residues. V lost 6 bases to trimming and J lost 5 bases, with 8 bases between them. This CDR3 is CASRLAHNEQFF. Written as DNA, the CDR3 is TGTGCCAGCAGGCTAGCCCACAATGAGCAGTTCTTC.

This clonotype was observed a handful of times. As DNA, the CDR3 is TGTGCCAGCAGCCAAGGGGATTGGGGCGGGGAGCAGTTCTTC. Residues: CASSQGDWGGEQFF. The chain joins TRBV14 to TRBJ2-1, with D perhaps given as TRBD1 or TRBD2 (5 bases each). CDR3 length: 14 amino acids. Looked up from germline, CDR1 is SGHDN and CDR2 is FVKESK. Trimming pared 1 base from V and 10 bases from J, leaving 14 bases between.

The chain combines TRBV6-1 with TRBJ2-5; D call uncertain. V lost 7 bases and J lost 6, with 18 bases in between. CDR3 length: 14 residues. Germline V gene data show CDR1 as MNHNS and CDR2 as SASEGT. The CDR3 loop reads CASMVRQAVKTQYF. Written as DNA, the CDR3 is TGTGCCAGCATGGTCAGGCAGGCAGTGAAGACCCAGTACTTC.

This clonotype has ten or more counts. This chain uses TRBV5-1 with TRBJ2-1; 10 positions agree with TRBD1. The CDR3 is 15 amino acids. Trimming removed 3 bases from V and 3 bases from J; junction bases left unmatched: 3. Germline assignment: CDR1 SGHRS and CDR2 YFSETQ. The CDR3 is CASSYGQGVYNEQFF. The CDR3 DNA sequence: TGCGCCAGCAGCTACGGACAGGGGGTCTACAATGAGCAGTTCTTC.